This T cell receptor (beta chain) is from a study of cytomegalovirus exposure and HLA in healthy donors. In germline, CDR1 is MNHEY, CDR2 SMNVEV (reference sequence). The junction had 3 bases not matched to a gene; V was cut back by 3 bases and J by 6 bases. The length of the CDR3 is 13 residues. In the PCR, 60 Vbeta and 13 Jbeta primers were used. Profiled with immunoSEQ multiplex PCR; TCRdb holds only in-frame clones, not every one. The sample holds 150,000 to 200,000 clones, about 83% seen once. This sequence originates from a woman aged 25 to 39 in good health and CMV-seropositive. The sample was PBMCs. The J gene is TRBJ2-7, the V gene TRBV27; TRBD1 aligns across 9 bases. CDR3 sequence (DNA): TGTGCCAGCAGTTTGGGACAGGGTTTCGAGCAGTACTTC. Its protein is CASSLGQGFEQYF.